What follows describes a single TCR beta chain. The antigen is unknown. The sample originates from a study of cytomegalovirus exposure and HLA in healthy donors. Study-level findings and limits: Clonal expansion, a later analysis showed, was greater in HLA-associated TCR beta chains than in equally common others. From TCR beta sequences, most subjects' HLA-A and HLA-B alleles were reportedly predicted accurately. Sequencing depth across donors, presence/absence analyses assumed, was roughly uniform. Investigators reported 150 to 200 TCR beta chains as tied to cytomegalovirus.

PCR was performed using 60 Vbeta and 13 Jbeta primers. Generated by immunoSEQ multiplex PCR, the TCRdb table keeps only in-frame clones and is missing some. The data show some 130,000 clones, roughly 78% seen once. Trimming cost V 2 bases and J 5 bases; bases outside gene matches: 7. There are 16 residues in the CDR3. CDR1 is SGHRS and CDR2 is YFSETQ in the germline V gene. Sequencing was carried out using PBMCs. The origin of this receptor is a woman aged 30 to 39 in good health and CMV-seropositive. This rearrangement joins TRBV5-1 to TRBJ1-6, with 7 bases lining up with TRBD1. The CDR3 sequence is CASSFIPGQNNSPLHF. The CDR3 bases are TGCGCCAGCAGCTTCATACCGGGACAGAATAATTCACCCCTCCACTTT.